This T cell receptor (beta chain) is drawn from a study of T-cell reconstitution after alpha-beta-depleted transplantation in children (dated by TCRdb to 2016 to 2017). About the study as a whole: Using TCR repertoire profiling, the study followed T-cell immune reconstitution in a quantitative way in children after TCRalphabeta/CD19-depleted allogeneic hematopoietic cell transplantation.

Study-wide conclusions, independent of this receptor: The apparently early recovery of alphabetaT-cell counts about two months after transplant reportedly depended on only several hundred rapidly expanded clones that came from non-depleted graft cells. The high TCRbeta diversity at day 60 in some patients was ascribed to recipient T cells and intrathymic progenitors that had survived conditioning. Over subsequent months, a decline in hyperexpanded clone frequencies was noted, and after one year, T-cell counts and TCRbeta diversity were mostly ascribed to newly produced T cells.

The label giving this sample's treatment or condition can be read as: allogeneic hematopoietic cell transplantation with graft depleted of TCRalphabeta T cells and CD19 B cells. The children who served as transplant recipients had been given grafts of TCRalphabeta/CD19-depleted allogeneic hematopoietic cells. About this clonotype: The clone's antigen remains unknown. Base qualities were left out, and no much larger clone turns up one base away.

The CDR3 goes from the cysteine to the phenylalanine over 13 residues. Left in the record is the CDR3 DNA by itself, 39 bases read in frame from the first base. CDR1 and CDR2 were assigned from the germline V gene as MGHDK and SYGVNS. Trimming takes 8 bases from V and 2 bases from J, and the germline ends sit 11 bases apart. Libraries were prepared through PCR. This sample was sequenced with an Illumina HiSeq 2500. TCR libraries were prepared with molecular barcoding, using unique molecular identifiers to normalize TCRbeta repertoire quantification. The public reads were reprocessed in TCRdb via fastp at Q25 and MiXCR, keeping in-frame beta chains. Rows merge per CDR3 protein into single entries with the most common DNA and genes. For this sample the table gives approximately 980,000 distinct CDR3 sequences, of which under 30% were detected only once. The ten top clones hold around 30% of the sample.

The chain uses TRBV25-1 and TRBJ2-3, and possibly TRBD1, on 5 matching bases. Specimen: PBMCs, mostly from graft donor cells, collected 360 days after TCRalphabeta/CD19-depleted stem cell transplant. The clonotype was recovered from a boy in the first two years of life who had a stem cell transplant for SCID, so the T cells may come from the graft donor. DNA sequence: TGTGCCAGCGGAGACAGCTTCACAGATACGCAGTATTTT. It specifies CASGDSFTDTQYF.